Following are 11 T cell receptor beta chains from one sample sequenced in a study of shared clonotypes between healthy human individuals. Only in-frame clones appear in the TCRdb table, and some are missing; sequencing was by immunoSEQ multiplex PCR. This table holds some 2,000,000 clones, 95% found once. The specimen sequenced was naive CD4+ T cells sorted from blood. Subset denoted: CD45RA+ positively selected. The receptors derive from a man between 18 and 29 years old in good health.

The chain is built from TRBV19 and TRBJ2-1; the D gene is possibly TRBD1 (6 bases). Trimming removed 8 bases from V and 0 bases from J, with 11 bases in between. The CDR3 has 14 residues. CDR1 LNHDA and CDR2 SQIVND come from the germline V gene (reference sequence). As DNA, the CDR3 is TGTGCCAGTCGACAGGAAAGCTCCTACAATGAGCAGTTCTTC. Translating gives CASRQESSYNEQFF.

The chain employs TRBV9 and TRBJ1-1; TRBD1 matches 8 bases. Germline-derived CDR1 and CDR2 are SGDLS and YYNGEE. The V gene end was trimmed by 4 bases and the J gene end by 0 bases; junction bases not matched to a gene: 5. CDR3 length: 15 residues. CDR3 loop: CASSLGQAMNTEAFF. CDR3 DNA: TGTGCCAGCAGCTTGGGACAGGCCATGAACACTGAAGCTTTCTTT.

Turning to this clone: Other DNA variants within this sample encode the same CDR3. The chain combines TRBV6-5 with TRBJ2-6, with a tentative D call TRBD1 (5 bases). The CDR3 is made up of 14 amino acids. The V gene's germline CDR1 is MNHEY and CDR2 SVGAGI. V lost 5 bases, J lost 0 bases, and 5 bases lay in between. The chain's CDR3 is CASSRGSGANVLTF. CDR3 in DNA: TGTGCCAGCAGTAGGGGCTCTGGGGCCAACGTCCTGACTTTC.

V usage is TRBV10-3 and J usage is TRBJ2-3, with D tentatively TRBD2 (5 bases). With 3 bases removed from V and 1 base from J, the gap between germline ends came to 8 bases. This CDR3 spans 14 amino acids. The germline V gene encodes CDR1 ENHRY and CDR2 SYGVKD. The CDR3 sequence is CAISDGMGTDTQYF. The CDR3 DNA follows: TGTGCCATCAGTGACGGGATGGGCACAGATACGCAGTATTTT.

The V call is TRBV6-5, the J call TRBJ1-6; D is unresolved. The ends were cut back, 0 bases at V and 7 bases at J, with 7 bases in the middle. Looked up from germline, CDR1 is MNHEY and CDR2 is SVGAGI. The CDR3 is made up of 14 amino acids. This chain's CDR3 is CASSYSHGNSPLHF. For the CDR3, the DNA is TGTGCCAGCAGTTACTCTCACGGAAATTCACCCCTCCACTTT.

The chain joins TRBV4-1 to TRBJ2-3; D call uncertain. CDR3 length: 16 residues. V shed 1 base and J shed 1 base, with 12 bases lying between them. Germline loops: CDR1 MGHRA, CDR2 YSYEKL. The CDR3: CASSQVRALGTDTQYF. The CDR3 coding sequence is TGCGCCAGCAGCCAAGTACGGGCGCTCGGCACAGATACGCAGTATTTT.

The chain links TRBV11-2 to TRBJ1-1; no clear D. The CDR3 runs to 13 residues. Trimming took 3 bases from V and 4 from J, leaving 9 bases between them. CDR1 is SGHAT, CDR2 FQNNGV, per germline. The CDR3 DNA sequence: TGTGCCAGCAGCTTGATCGAGAGCACTGAAGCTTTCTTT. Its translation is CASSLIESTEAFF.

This rearrangement joins TRBV19 to TRBJ1-2; D gene ambiguous. Germline CDR1 reads LNHDA; CDR2 reads SQIVND (reference sequence). The CDR3 covers 15 residues. The V end was cut by 5 bases, the J end by 4 bases, with 17 bases between. As DNA, the CDR3 is TGTGCCAGTAGTGCCGGCGGGATGGGCAGCTATGGCTACACCTTC. Translation: CASSAGGMGSYGYTF.

In nucleotides, the CDR3 is TGCGCCAGCAGCTTGGTCGGGGGGCGAGATGGCTACACCTTC. This codes for CASSLVGGRDGYTF. V and J are TRBV5-1 and TRBJ1-2; D may be TRBD1 (6 bases). V shed 0 bases and J shed 6 bases, with 12 bases lying between them. The CDR3 runs to 14 residues. Germline CDR1 SGHRS, CDR2 YFSETQ.

This clone was seen only a few times. Additional DNA sequences in this sample encode the identical CDR3. This chain connects TRBV5-1 to TRBJ1-6; D is possibly TRBD1 (6 bases). This CDR3 region has 14 residues. The germline V and J ends were trimmed by 1 base and 7 bases, with 9 bases remaining between them. The V gene's germline CDR1 is SGHRS and CDR2 YFSETQ. Written as DNA, the CDR3 is TGCGCCAGCAGCTTGTCGCAGGGGAATTCACCCCTCCACTTT. Amino acids: CASSLSQGNSPLHF. Complete variable domain (other parts from reference TRBV5-1 and TRBJ1-6): KAGVTQTPRYLIKTRGQQVTLSCSPISGHRSVSWYQQTPGQGLQFLFEYFSETQRNKGNFPGRFSGRQFSNSRSEMNVSTLELGDSALYLCASSLSQGNSPLHFGNGTRLTVT.

With respect to this clone: The same CDR3 arises from other DNA sequences in this sample as well. V gene TRBV5-4 combines with J gene TRBJ1-1; D perhaps matches TRBD1 (5 bases). Trimming removed 4 bases at V and 5 bases at J, with 15 bases between. CDR1 and CDR2 (germline): SGHNT, YYREEE (reference sequence). The CDR3 sequence is 14 residues long. The CDR3 sequence: CASSRQGRDTEAFF. Written as DNA, the CDR3 is TGTGCCAGCAGCAGGCAGGGAAGGGATACTGAAGCTTTCTTT.